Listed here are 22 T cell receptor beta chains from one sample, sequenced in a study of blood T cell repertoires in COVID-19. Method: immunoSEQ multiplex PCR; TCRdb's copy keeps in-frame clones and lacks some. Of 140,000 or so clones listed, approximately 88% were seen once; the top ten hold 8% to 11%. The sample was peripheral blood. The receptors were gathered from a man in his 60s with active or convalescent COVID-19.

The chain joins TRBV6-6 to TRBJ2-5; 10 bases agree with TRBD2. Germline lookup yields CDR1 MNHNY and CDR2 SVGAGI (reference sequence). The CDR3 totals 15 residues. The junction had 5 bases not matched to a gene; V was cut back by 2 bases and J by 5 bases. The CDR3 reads CASSYPSGSHETQYF. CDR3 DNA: TGTGCCAGCAGTTACCCTAGCGGGAGCCATGAGACCCAGTACTTC.

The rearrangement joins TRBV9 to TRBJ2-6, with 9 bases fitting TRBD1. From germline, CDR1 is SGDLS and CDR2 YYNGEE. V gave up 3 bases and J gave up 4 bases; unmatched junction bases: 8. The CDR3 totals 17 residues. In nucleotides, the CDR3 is TGTGCCAGCAGCGGCCGGGACAGGGCTTCGGGGGCCAACGTCCTGACTTTC. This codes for CASSGRDRASGANVLTF.

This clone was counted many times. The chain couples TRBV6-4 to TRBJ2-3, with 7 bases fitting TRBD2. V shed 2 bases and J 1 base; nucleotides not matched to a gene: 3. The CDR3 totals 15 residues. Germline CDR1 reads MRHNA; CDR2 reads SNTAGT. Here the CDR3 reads CASSDQGGGTDTQYF. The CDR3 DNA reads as TGTGCCAGCAGTGACCAGGGAGGGGGCACAGATACGCAGTATTTT.

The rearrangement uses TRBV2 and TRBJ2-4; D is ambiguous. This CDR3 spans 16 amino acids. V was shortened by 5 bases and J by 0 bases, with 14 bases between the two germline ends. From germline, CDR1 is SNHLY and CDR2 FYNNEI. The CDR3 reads CASSRTTGQAKNIQYF. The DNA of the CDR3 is TGTGCCAGCAGTCGAACAACGGGTCAAGCCAAAAACATTCAGTACTTC.

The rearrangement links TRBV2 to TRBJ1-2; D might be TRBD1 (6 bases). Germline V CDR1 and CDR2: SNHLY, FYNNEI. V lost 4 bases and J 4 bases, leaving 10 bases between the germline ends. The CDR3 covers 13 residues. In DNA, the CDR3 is TGTGCCAGCAGTGGGACAGCCCTCTATGGCTACACCTTC. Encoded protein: CASSGTALYGYTF.

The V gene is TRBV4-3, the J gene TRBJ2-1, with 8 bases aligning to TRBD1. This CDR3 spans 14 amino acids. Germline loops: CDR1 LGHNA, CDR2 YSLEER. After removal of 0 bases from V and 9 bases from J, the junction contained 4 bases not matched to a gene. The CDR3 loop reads CASSQESGGIEQFF. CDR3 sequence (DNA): TGCGCCAGCAGCCAAGAATCAGGGGGCATTGAGCAGTTCTTC.

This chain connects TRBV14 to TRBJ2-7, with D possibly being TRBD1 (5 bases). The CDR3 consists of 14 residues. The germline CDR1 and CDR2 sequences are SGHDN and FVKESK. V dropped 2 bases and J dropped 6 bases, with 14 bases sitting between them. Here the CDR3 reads CASSQLAGLSEQYF. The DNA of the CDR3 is TGTGCCAGCAGCCAACTCGCAGGGCTCTCCGAGCAGTACTTC.

The CDR3 reads CASSYRAGHNQPQHF. Here the CDR3 DNA reads TGTGCCAGCAGTTACCGGGCAGGGCATAATCAGCCCCAGCATTTT. The genes are TRBV6-2 or TRBV6-3 and TRBJ1-5, with D tentatively TRBD1 (5 bases). CDR1 and CDR2 from the germline V gene are MNHEY and SVGEGT. The V and J ends lost 2 bases and 4 bases respectively, with 12 bases between them. CDR3 length: 15 residues.

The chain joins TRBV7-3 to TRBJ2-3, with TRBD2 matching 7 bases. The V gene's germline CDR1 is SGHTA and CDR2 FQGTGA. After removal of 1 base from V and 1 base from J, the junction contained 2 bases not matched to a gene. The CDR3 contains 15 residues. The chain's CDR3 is CASSLSGSGTDTQYF. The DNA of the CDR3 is TGTGCCAGCAGCTTAAGCGGGAGCGGCACAGATACGCAGTATTTT.

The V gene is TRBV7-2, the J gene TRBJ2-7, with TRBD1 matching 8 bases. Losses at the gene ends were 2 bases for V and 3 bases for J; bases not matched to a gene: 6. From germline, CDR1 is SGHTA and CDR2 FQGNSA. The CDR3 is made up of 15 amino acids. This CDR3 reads CASSLSRTGRYEQYF. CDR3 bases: TGTGCCAGCAGCTTATCGAGGACAGGGCGCTACGAGCAGTACTTC.

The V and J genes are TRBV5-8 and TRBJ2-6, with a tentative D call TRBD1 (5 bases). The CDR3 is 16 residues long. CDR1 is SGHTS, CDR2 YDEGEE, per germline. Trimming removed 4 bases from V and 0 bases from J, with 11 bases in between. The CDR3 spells CASSLYRSSGANVLTF. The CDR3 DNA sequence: TGTGCCAGCAGCCTATACAGGAGCTCTGGGGCCAACGTCCTGACTTTC.

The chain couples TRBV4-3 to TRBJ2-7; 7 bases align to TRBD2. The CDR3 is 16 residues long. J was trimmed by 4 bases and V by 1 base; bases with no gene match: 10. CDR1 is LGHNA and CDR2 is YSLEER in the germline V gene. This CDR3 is CASSQVGNSGRYEQYF. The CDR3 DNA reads TGCGCCAGCAGCCAAGTGGGAAATAGCGGGCGATACGAGCAGTACTTC.

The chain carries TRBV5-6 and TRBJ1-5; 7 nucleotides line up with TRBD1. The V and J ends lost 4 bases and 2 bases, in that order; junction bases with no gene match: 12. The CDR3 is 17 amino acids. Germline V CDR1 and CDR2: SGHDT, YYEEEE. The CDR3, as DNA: TGTGCCAGCAGCCTGGGTTACGCGCAGGGGGGCAATCAGCCCCAGCATTTT. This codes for CASSLGYAQGGNQPQHF.

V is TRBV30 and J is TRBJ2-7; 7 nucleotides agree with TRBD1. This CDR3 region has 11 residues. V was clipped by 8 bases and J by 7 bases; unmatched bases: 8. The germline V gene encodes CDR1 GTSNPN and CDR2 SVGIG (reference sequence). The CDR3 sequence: CAGGQVFEQYF. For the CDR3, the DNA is TGTGCCGGAGGACAGGTTTTTGAGCAGTACTTC.

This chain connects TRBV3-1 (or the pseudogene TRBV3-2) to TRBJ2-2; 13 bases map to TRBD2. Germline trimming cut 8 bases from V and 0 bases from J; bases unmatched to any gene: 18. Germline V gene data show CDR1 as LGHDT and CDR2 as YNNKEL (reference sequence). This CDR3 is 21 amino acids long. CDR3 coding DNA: TGTGCCAGCCACCTAGGACCCGTAACTAGCGGGAGGGGGCCGAACACCGGGGAGCTGTTTTTT. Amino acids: CASHLGPVTSGRGPNTGELFF.

CDR3 sequence (DNA): TGTGCCACCAGCAGAGAGACAGGGGGTTATCAGCCCCAGCATTTT. This codes for CATSRETGGYQPQHF. The gene calls are TRBV15 and TRBJ1-5; 9 nucleotides line up with TRBD1. The CDR3 has 15 amino acids. From germline, CDR1 is LNHNV and CDR2 YYDKDF (reference sequence). Trimming removed 0 bases from V and 5 bases from J; junction bases left unmatched: 2.

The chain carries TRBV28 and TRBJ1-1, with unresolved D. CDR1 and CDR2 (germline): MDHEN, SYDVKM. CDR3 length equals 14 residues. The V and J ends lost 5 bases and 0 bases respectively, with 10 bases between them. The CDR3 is CASSPLGVNTEAFF. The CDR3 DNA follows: TGTGCCAGCAGTCCTCTCGGGGTGAACACTGAAGCTTTCTTT.

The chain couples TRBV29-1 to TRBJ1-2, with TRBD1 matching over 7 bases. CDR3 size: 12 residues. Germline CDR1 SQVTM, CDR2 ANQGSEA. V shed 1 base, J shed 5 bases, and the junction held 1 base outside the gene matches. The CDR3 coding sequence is TGCAGCGTTGAAGGGGACAGATATGGCTACACCTTC. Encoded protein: CSVEGDRYGYTF.

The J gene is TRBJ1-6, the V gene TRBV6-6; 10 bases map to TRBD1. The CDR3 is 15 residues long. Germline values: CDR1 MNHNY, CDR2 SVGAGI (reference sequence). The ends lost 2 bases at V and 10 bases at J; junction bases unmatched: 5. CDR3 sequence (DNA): TGTGCCAGCAGTTACGACAGGGGGCCAAGGTCACCCCTCCACTTT. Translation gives CASSYDRGPRSPLHF.

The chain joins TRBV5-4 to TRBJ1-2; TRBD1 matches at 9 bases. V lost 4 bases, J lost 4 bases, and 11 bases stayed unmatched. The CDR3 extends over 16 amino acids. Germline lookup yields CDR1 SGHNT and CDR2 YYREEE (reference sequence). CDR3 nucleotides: TGTGCCAGCAGCATGGACAGGGGCGGCCTGGGCTATGGCTACACCTTC. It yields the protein CASSMDRGGLGYGYTF.

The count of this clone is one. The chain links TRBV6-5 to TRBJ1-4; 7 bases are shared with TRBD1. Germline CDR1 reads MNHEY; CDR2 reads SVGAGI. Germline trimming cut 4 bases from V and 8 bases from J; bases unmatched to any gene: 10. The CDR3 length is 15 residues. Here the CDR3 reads CASSSTRGQTEKLFF. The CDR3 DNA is TGTGCCAGCAGTTCTACCCGGGGACAGACAGAAAAACTGTTTTTT.

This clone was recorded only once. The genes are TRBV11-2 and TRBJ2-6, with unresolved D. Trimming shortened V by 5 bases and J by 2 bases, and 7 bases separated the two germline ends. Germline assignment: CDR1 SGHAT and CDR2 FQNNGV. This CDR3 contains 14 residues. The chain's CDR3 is CASSAAAGANVLTF. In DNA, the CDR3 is TGTGCCAGCAGCGCGGCAGCTGGGGCCAACGTCCTGACTTTC.